The 29 T cell receptor beta chains given below trace back to one sample, sequenced in a study of cytomegalovirus exposure and HLA in healthy donors. 60 Vbeta and 13 Jbeta primers were used in PCR. TCRdb's copy holds only in-frame clones and misses some; the assay was immunoSEQ multiplex PCR. Of over 95,000 clones in the sample, around three quarters were seen once. Sequencing used PBMCs. The receptors derive from a man between 35 and 55 years old in good health and CMV-seropositive.

The J gene is TRBJ1-1, the V gene TRBV6-5; D is undetermined. Trimming cost V 6 bases and J 7 bases, with 12 bases left between them. This CDR3 comprises 12 residues. CDR1 is MNHEY and CDR2 is SVGAGI in the germline V gene. The CDR3 loop is CASRVRRDEAFF. CDR3 nucleotide sequence: TGTGCCAGCAGGGTTCGACGGGATGAAGCTTTCTTT.

V gene TRBV28 combines with J gene TRBJ1-2; 8 bases agree with TRBD1. Germline V gene lookup returns CDR1 MDHEN and CDR2 SYDVKM. V shed 7 bases and J 3 bases; nucleotides not matched to a gene: 1. The CDR3 length is 12 residues. Here the CDR3 reads CASNRGDYGYTF. Written as DNA, the CDR3 is TGTGCCAGCAACAGGGGGGACTATGGCTACACCTTC.

This clone was counted between two and nine times. The chain employs TRBV20-1 and TRBJ2-1, with 7 nucleotides matching TRBD1. The CDR3 contains 10 residues. V was clipped by 5 bases and J by 13 bases; unmatched bases: 5. CDR1 and CDR2 from the germline V gene are DFQATT and SNEGSKA (reference sequence). The CDR3 protein is CSAYRGEQFF. The CDR3 region has the DNA TGCAGTGCTTACAGGGGTGAACAGTTCTTC.

The chain couples TRBV9 to TRBJ2-5; TRBD2 matches 11 bases. The CDR3 consists of 15 residues. The germline CDR1 and CDR2 sequences are SGDLS and YYNGEE. J lost 5 bases, V lost 2 bases, and 5 bases had no gene match. The CDR3 spells CASSVSGGARETQYF. CDR3 coding DNA: TGTGCCAGCAGCGTTAGCGGGGGGGCTAGGGAGACCCAGTACTTC.

The chain is built from TRBV4-2 and TRBJ1-1; D not resolved. Germline CDR1 LGHNA, CDR2 YNFKEQ. Trimming removed 4 bases at V and 3 bases at J, with 9 bases between. This CDR3 is 13 amino acids long. CDR3 sequence: CASSRDRDTEAFF. The CDR3 DNA is TGTGCCAGCAGCCGCGATCGGGACACTGAAGCTTTCTTT.

The chain recombines TRBV10-3 with TRBJ2-1, with D maybe TRBD2 (5 bases). The germline V gene has CDR1 ENHRY and CDR2 SYGVKD. V lost 6 bases and J 6 bases, leaving 15 bases between the germline ends. This CDR3 region has 14 residues. CDR3 in amino acids: CAIREQRTGNEQFF. CDR3 nucleotides: TGTGCCATCAGAGAACAGAGGACTGGCAATGAGCAGTTCTTC.

The chain joins TRBV9 to TRBJ1-6; no clear D gene. The CDR3 covers 17 residues. Germline values: CDR1 SGDLS, CDR2 YYNGEE. V was cut by 0 bases and J by 0 bases, with 10 bases left in between. In DNA form, the CDR3 reads TGTGCCAGCAGCGTAGCGCGGGATAGCTCCTATAATTCACCCCTCCACTTT. Amino acids: CASSVARDSSYNSPLHF.

The V gene is TRBV7-9, the J gene TRBJ2-5; D remains unclear. The CDR3 length is 14 residues. The germline V gene has CDR1 SEHNR and CDR2 FQNEAQ (reference sequence). Trimming left V 1 base short and J 1 base short, with 7 bases between. The CDR3 nucleotides are TGTGCCAGCAGCTTAGGACGGGTCCAAGAGACCCAGTACTTC. It yields the protein CASSLGRVQETQYF.

The chain recombines TRBV7-3 with TRBJ1-4; 7 bases agree with TRBD1. The CDR3 has 13 residues. With V trimmed by 2 bases and J by 8 bases, 2 bases remained unmatched. Germline CDR1 reads SGHTA; CDR2 reads FQGTGA. CDR3 residues: CASSLAQGEKLFF. The CDR3 DNA sequence: TGTGCCAGCAGCTTAGCACAGGGGGAAAAACTGTTTTTT.

CDR3 DNA: TGTGCCAGTGAAGACAGGGGAGTCTTCCAGCCCCAGCATTTT. Its protein product is CASEDRGVFQPQHF. The J gene is TRBJ1-5, the V gene TRBV19, with 8 bases lining up with TRBD1. The length of the CDR3 is 14 residues. After removal of 8 bases from V and 7 bases from J, the junction contained 10 bases not matched to a gene. The germline CDR1 and CDR2 sequences are LNHDA and SQIVND (reference sequence). Supplemented by reference TRBV19 and TRBJ1-5, the full variable domain reads DGGITQSPKYLFRKEGQNVTLSCEQNLNHDAMYWYRQDPGQGLRLIYYSQIVNDFQKGDIAEGYSVSREKKESFPLTVTSAQKNPTAFYLCASEDRGVFQPQHFGDGTRLSIL.

The CDR3 spells CASASGVRQPQHF. Written as DNA, the CDR3 is TGTGCTAGTGCCTCAGGGGTGAGACAGCCCCAGCATTTT. The chain combines TRBV12-5 with TRBJ1-5; D is possibly TRBD1 (6 bases). The V gene lost 7 bases and the J gene lost 7 bases, with 14 bases spanning the gap. The germline V gene encodes CDR1 LGHNT and CDR2 FRNRAP. The CDR3 is 13 residues long.

The genes are TRBV7-2 and TRBJ2-1; the D gene is possibly TRBD1 (6 bases). The V gene's germline CDR1 is SGHTA and CDR2 FQGNSA. V was clipped by 1 base and J by 5 bases, with 9 bases between them. The CDR3 is 14 residues long. The DNA of the CDR3 is TGTGCCAGCAGCTTAGGACAGGCAAACAATGAGCAGTTCTTC. Amino acids: CASSLGQANNEQFF. Supplemented by reference TRBV7-2 and TRBJ2-1, the full variable domain reads GAGVSQSPSNKVTEKGKDVELRCDPISGHTALYWYRQSLGQGLEFLIYFQGNSAPDKSGLPSDRFSAERTGGSVSTLTIQRTQQEDSAVYLCASSLGQANNEQFFGPGTRLTVL.

The V call is TRBV6-6, the J call TRBJ1-2; D might be TRBD1 (6 bases). Germline V gene data show CDR1 as MNHNY and CDR2 as SVGAGI (reference sequence). V lost 7 bases and J lost 1, with 16 bases in between. The CDR3 has 15 residues. The CDR3 loop is CASNNPGAGNYGYTF. The CDR3 DNA follows: TGTGCCAGCAATAATCCAGGGGCGGGTAACTATGGCTACACCTTC.

A single count supports this clone. The rearrangement uses TRBV29-1 and TRBJ2-1, with a tentative D call TRBD1 (6 bases). V lost 7 bases and J lost 0, with 13 bases in between. The CDR3 is 14 amino acids. Germline-derived CDR1 and CDR2 are SQVTM and ANQGSEA. The CDR3 loop reads CSAGQPNSYNEQFF. Here the CDR3 DNA reads TGCAGCGCCGGACAGCCAAACTCCTACAATGAGCAGTTCTTC.

This chain uses TRBV6-1 with TRBJ2-7; no definite D call. The CDR3 contains 11 residues. Trimming removed 8 bases at V and 3 bases at J, with 8 bases between. CDR1 and CDR2 from the germline V gene are MNHNS and SASEGT. For the CDR3, the DNA is TGTGCCAGCCTAGTCAACTACGAGCAGTACTTC. Residues: CASLVNYEQYF.

The chain carries TRBV19 and TRBJ1-5; 10 nucleotides line up with TRBD1. CDR3 size: 13 residues. Germline lookup yields CDR1 LNHDA and CDR2 SQIVND (reference sequence). V lost 11 bases, J lost 4 bases, and 5 bases stayed unmatched. The CDR3 is CAGGQGVNQPQHF. Written as DNA, the CDR3 is TGTGCCGGAGGACAGGGGGTAAATCAGCCCCAGCATTTT.

The chain joins TRBV4-3 to TRBJ2-7, with 13 bases aligning to TRBD2. V lost 1 base to trimming and J lost 0 bases; unmatched junction nucleotides: 9. The CDR3 is 19 residues long. Germline V lookup: CDR1 LGHNA, CDR2 YSLEER. The CDR3 DNA reads as TGCGCCAGCAGCCAAGGCCTGGGACTAGCGGGGCCGAGCTCCTACGAGCAGTACTTC. As protein: CASSQGLGLAGPSSYEQYF.

For the CDR3, the DNA is TGTGCCAGCAGCCCGGTCACCGGGACAGGAAATTCACCCCTCCACTTT. It is translated as CASSPVTGTGNSPLHF. The chain employs TRBV7-9 and TRBJ1-6; TRBD1 agrees at 8 bases. With 5 bases clipped from V and 7 bases from J, the junction kept 10 bases outside the gene matches. The CDR3 has 16 amino acids. Germline V gives CDR1 SEHNR, CDR2 FQNEAQ (reference sequence).

For this clone: At one end, the junction sequence differs from germline, possibly due to a read error. The chain links TRBV7-9 to TRBJ2-1; D remains unclear. The germline V gene encodes CDR1 SEHNR and CDR2 FQNEAQ (reference sequence). The CDR3 extends over 12 amino acids. The CDR3 spells CSSSFGPSEQFF. CDR3 DNA sequence: TGTTCCAGCAGCTTTGGTCCAAGCGAGCAGTTCTTC.

This clone was counted a single time. This rearrangement joins TRBV7-6 to TRBJ2-7, with D tentatively TRBD2 (6 bases). CDR3 size: 16 residues. V shed 2 bases and J shed 2 bases, with 16 bases lying between them. Germline V CDR1 and CDR2: SGHVS, FNYEAQ. The CDR3 DNA follows: TGTGCCAGCAGCTTAACGACGGCGGGGACCGCCTACGAGCAGTACTTC. Protein: CASSLTTAGTAYEQYF.

The chain uses TRBV4-2 and TRBJ2-1; TRBD2 agrees at 8 bases. Germline values: CDR1 LGHNA, CDR2 YNFKEQ. Trimming at V came to 0 bases and at J to 0 bases, leaving 10 bases not matched to a gene. The CDR3 has 19 amino acids. The CDR3 here is CASSQERSGEMNSYNEQFF. DNA for the CDR3: TGTGCCAGCAGCCAAGAGCGTAGCGGGGAAATGAACTCCTACAATGAGCAGTTCTTC.

The chain has TRBV28 and TRBJ1-3, with TRBD1 matching over 8 bases. Germline lookup yields CDR1 MDHEN and CDR2 SYDVKM. CDR3 length: 18 residues. V lost 5 bases, J lost 0 bases, and 12 bases stayed unmatched. In DNA form, the CDR3 reads TGTGCCAGCAGTCGGTTCGAAGGGACAGGACCCTCTGGAAACACCATATATTTT. Encoded protein: CASSRFEGTGPSGNTIYF.

The table lists this clone with a count of one. The rearrangement uses TRBV10-3 and TRBJ2-5; TRBD1 matches 11 bases. Losses at the gene ends were 3 bases for V and 7 bases for J; bases not matched to a gene: 7. This CDR3 is 15 amino acids long. Germline assignment: CDR1 ENHRY and CDR2 SYGVKD. CDR3 in DNA: TGTGCCATCAGTGACCGGGACAGGGGGTTGGGGACCCAGTACTTC. Protein sequence: CAISDRDRGLGTQYF.

The chain is built from TRBV7-8 and TRBJ2-7; 7 positions match TRBD1. The V gene end was trimmed by 5 bases and the J gene end by 5 bases; junction bases not matched to a gene: 15. Germline CDR1 and CDR2: SGHVS and FQNEAQ. This CDR3 comprises 16 residues. CDR3 in DNA: TGTGCCAGCAGCAAACGACCGGGACAGCAATCTGACGAGCAGTACTTC. The encoded protein is CASSKRPGQQSDEQYF.

The CDR3 nucleotides read TGTGCCAGCAGCCGGACTGTATATGACTACGAGCAGTACTTC. Translating gives CASSRTVYDYEQYF. The V and J genes are TRBV14 and TRBJ2-5; weak D call: TRBD2 (5 bases). The end of the DNA fits TRBJ2-7 better, so the J call may be wrong. CDR1 and CDR2 (germline): SGHDN, FVKESK. CDR3 length: 14 residues.

This clone was observed a handful of times. Germline and junction disagree at one end, which may indicate a read error. The gene calls are TRBV5-1 and TRBJ1-2; D is ambiguous. Germline V gene data show CDR1 as SGHRS and CDR2 as YFSETQ. This CDR3 comprises 15 residues. CDR3 DNA sequence: TGCGCCAGCAGCTTAATTCTCGAGGGATCCTATGTCTACACCTTC. As protein: CASSLILEGSYVYTF.

The V and J genes are TRBV5-1 and TRBJ2-2, with D tentatively TRBD1 (6 bases). Trimming stripped 0 bases from V and 4 bases from J, with 10 bases between. CDR1 and CDR2 (germline): SGHRS, YFSETQ. The CDR3 spans 15 residues. CDR3 sequence reads: CASSLGSGVTGELFF. Here the CDR3 DNA reads TGCGCCAGCAGCTTGGGTTCAGGGGTCACCGGGGAGCTGTTTTTT.

Only a few counts were recorded for this clone. This chain links TRBV27 with TRBJ2-2, with TRBD2 as a possible D gene (5 bases). V was trimmed by 4 bases and J by 7 bases, leaving 13 bases between them. There are 14 residues in the CDR3. Germline-derived CDR1 and CDR2 are MNHEY and SMNVEV (reference sequence). DNA of the CDR3: TGTGCCAGCAGTTACGGGGAATTGAGCGGGGAGCTGTTTTTT. Translated, it gives CASSYGELSGELFF.

The chain recombines TRBV4-3 with TRBJ1-5; a possible D gene is TRBD1 (6 bases). CDR1 and CDR2 from the germline V gene are LGHNA and YSLEER. The ends were cut back, 0 bases at V and 0 bases at J, with 12 bases in the middle. This CDR3 has 17 residues. The CDR3 is CASSQDALGGSNQPQHF. The DNA of the CDR3 is TGCGCCAGCAGCCAAGATGCCCTAGGGGGTAGCAATCAGCCCCAGCATTTT.